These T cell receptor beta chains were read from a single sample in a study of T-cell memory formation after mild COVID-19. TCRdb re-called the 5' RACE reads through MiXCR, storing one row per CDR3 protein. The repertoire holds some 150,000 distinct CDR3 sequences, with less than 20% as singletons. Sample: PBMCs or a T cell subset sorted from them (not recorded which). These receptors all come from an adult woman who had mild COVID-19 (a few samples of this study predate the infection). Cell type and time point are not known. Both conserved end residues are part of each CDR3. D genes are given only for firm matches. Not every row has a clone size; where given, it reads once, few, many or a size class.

CDR3: CASSLGGGTRLNEQFF; DNA: TGTGCCAGCAGTTTAGGAGGGGGGACTAGGTTGAATGAGCAGTTCTTC; size: -; V: TRBV12-3/TRBV12-4; J: TRBJ2-1; D: TRBD2
CDR3: CASSLAPSGGEAFF; DNA: TGTGCCAGCAGCTTGGCCCCCTCGGGGGGTGAAGCTTTCTTT; size: many; V: TRBV5-6; J: TRBJ1-1; D: -
CDR3: CASSSTGAANYGYTF; DNA: TGTGCCAGCAGCTCCACAGGGGCCGCGAACTATGGCTACACCTTC; size: -; V: TRBV5-5; J: TRBJ1-2; D: TRBD1
CDR3: CASSQPGIETQYF; DNA: TGTGCCAGCAGCCAACCAGGGATAGAGACCCAGTACTTC; size: -; V: TRBV6-1; J: TRBJ2-5; D: -
CDR3: CASSLQFGNQPQHF; DNA: TGTGCCAGCAGTTTGCAGTTTGGCAATCAGCCCCAGCATTTT; size: few; V: TRBV12-3/TRBV12-4; J: TRBJ1-5; D: -
CDR3: CASSLEHEGGSTQYF; DNA: TGCGCCAGCAGCTTGGAGCACGAAGGGGGGAGTACGCAGTATTTT; size: few; V: TRBV5-1; J: TRBJ2-3; D: -
CDR3: CASSQLGRGEGTQYF; DNA: TGCGCCAGCAGTCAGCTGGGACGGGGGGAAGGTACGCAGTATTTT; size: -; V: TRBV23-1; J: TRBJ2-3; D: TRBD2
CDR3: CASTVVKTNTGELFF; DNA: TGCGCCAGCACCGTAGTAAAAACGAACACCGGGGAGCTGTTTTTT; size: -; V: TRBV5-1; J: TRBJ2-2; D: -
CDR3: CASSLGLAGGLTTDTQYF; DNA: TGTGCCAGCAGCCTAGGACTAGCGGGGGGCCTCACCACAGATACGCAGTATTTT; size: few; V: TRBV11-2; J: TRBJ2-3; D: TRBD2
CDR3: CASSFDSGPGGQFF; DNA: TGTGCCAGCAGCTTCGACTCTGGGCCCGGGGGGCAGTTCTTC; size: medium-sized; V: TRBV11-2; J: TRBJ2-1; D: -
CDR3: CASSPRVPEGTEAFF; DNA: TGTGCCAGCAGCCCTCGGGTGCCCGAGGGCACTGAAGCTTTCTTT; size: few; V: TRBV7-9; J: TRBJ1-1; D: -
CDR3: CASTFPEYNSPLHF; DNA: TGTGCCAGCACTTTCCCAGAGTATAATTCACCCCTCCACTTT; size: many; V: TRBV2; J: TRBJ1-6; D: -
CDR3: CSAGPQGGPGGYTF; DNA: TGCAGTGCTGGTCCACAGGGTGGCCCGGGTGGCTACACCTTC; size: -; V: TRBV20-1; J: TRBJ1-2; D: -
CDR3: CASSLRAGSSTDTQYF; DNA: TGTGCCAGCAGCTTGCGAGCGGGATCCAGCACAGATACGCAGTATTTT; size: many; V: TRBV7-9; J: TRBJ2-3; D: TRBD2
CDR3: CASAPQGYSNQPQHF; DNA: TGTGCTAGTGCCCCGCAGGGTTATAGCAATCAGCCCCAGCATTTT; size: few; V: TRBV12-5; J: TRBJ1-5; D: -
CDR3: CASSPGLGNYGYTF; DNA: TGTGCCAGCAGCCCGGGGTTGGGGAACTATGGCTACACCTTC; size: few; V: TRBV7-2; J: TRBJ1-2; D: -
CDR3: CASSQLRGKETQYF; DNA: TGTGCCAGCAGCCAGCTTAGGGGGAAGGAGACCCAGTACTTC; size: -; V: TRBV5-5; J: TRBJ2-5; D: -
CDR3: CSVTTGGGNTIYF; DNA: TGCAGCGTTACCACGGGGGGCGGAAACACCATATATTTT; size: -; V: TRBV29-1; J: TRBJ1-3; D: -
CDR3: CASSLDWGEPWKQFF; DNA: TGTGCCAGCAGCTTGGACTGGGGCGAGCCTTGGAAGCAGTTCTTC; size: -; V: TRBV5-4; J: TRBJ2-1; D: -
CDR3: CASSTSGRAGREQFF; DNA: TGTGCCAGCTCGACTAGCGGGAGGGCCGGTAGAGAGCAGTTCTTC; size: few; V: TRBV28; J: TRBJ2-1; D: TRBD2
CDR3: CASSFELPTGELFF; DNA: TGCGCCAGCAGCTTTGAACTCCCCACCGGGGAGCTGTTTTTT; size: many; V: TRBV5-1; J: TRBJ2-2; D: -
CDR3: CASSLVDRGDTIYF; DNA: TGTGCCAGCAGCTTAGTCGACAGGGGTGACACTATATATTTT; size: -; V: TRBV7-8; J: TRBJ1-3; D: TRBD1
CDR3: CASSFSGQNTEAFF; DNA: TGCGCCAGCAGCTTTTCGGGACAGAACACTGAAGCTTTCTTT; size: -; V: TRBV5-1; J: TRBJ1-1; D: -
CDR3: CASSPRTGALSGANVLTF; DNA: TGTGCCAGCTCACCACGAACAGGGGCTCTCTCTGGGGCCAACGTCCTGACTTTC; size: many; V: TRBV18; J: TRBJ2-6; D: TRBD1